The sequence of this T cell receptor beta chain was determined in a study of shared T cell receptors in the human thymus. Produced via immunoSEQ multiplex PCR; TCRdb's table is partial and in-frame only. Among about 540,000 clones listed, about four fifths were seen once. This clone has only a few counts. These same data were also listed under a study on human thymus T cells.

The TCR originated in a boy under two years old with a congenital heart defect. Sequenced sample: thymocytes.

In nucleotides, the CDR3 is TGTGCCAGCAGCCGGCCCGGGACTAGCGGGAAATTAGGCACCGGGGAGCTGTTTTTT. It specifies CASSRPGTSGKLGTGELFF. The chain has TRBV7-2 and TRBJ2-2; 13 nucleotides match TRBD2. The CDR3 consists of 19 residues. With V trimmed by 5 bases and J by 4 bases, 13 bases remained unmatched. Per germline, CDR1 SGHTA and CDR2 FQGNSA.